What follows are 31 T cell receptor beta chains derived from one specimen sequenced in a study of shared clonotypes between healthy human individuals. Repertoires were generated with immunoSEQ multiplex PCR, while TCRdb's copy carries only in-frame clones and drops some. Here the sample spans 2 million to 2.5 million clones, around 92% being singletons. Sequenced input: naive CD4+ T cells from PBMCs. The subset is: CD45RA+ positively selected. The receptors come from a man between 18 and 29 years old in good health. Some clones in this sample may be carry-over from other donors' samples.

The CDR3 nucleotides are TGTGCCAGCAGCCAAGGGGGGTTATACCAAGAGACCCAGTACTTC. As protein: CASSQGGLYQETQYF. The gene calls are TRBV7-3 and TRBJ2-5, with D perhaps matching TRBD1 or TRBD2 (6 bases each). The CDR3 length is 15 residues. The germline V gene encodes CDR1 SGHTA and CDR2 FQGTGA. V gave up 5 bases and J gave up 0 bases, with 13 bases separating them.

The CDR3 coding sequence is TGTGCCAGCAGCCGGACCAGCAACGAGCAGTACTTC. Translated: CASSRTSNEQYF. J is TRBJ2-7 and V is TRBV6-5; D is unclear. The CDR3 runs to 12 residues. The germline V gene has CDR1 MNHEY and CDR2 SVGAGI. The V and J ends lost 6 bases and 5 bases respectively, with 11 bases between them.

The V call is TRBV7-9, the J call TRBJ1-2, with D perhaps matching TRBD1 (5 bases). CDR1 SEHNR and CDR2 FQNEAQ come from the germline V gene (reference sequence). CDR3 length: 14 amino acids. Trimming shortened V by 1 base and J by 2 bases, and 8 bases separated the two germline ends. As DNA, the CDR3 is TGTGCCAGCAGCTTAGAGACAGAGAACTATGGCTACACCTTC. This encodes CASSLETENYGYTF.

The rearrangement joins TRBV4-1 to TRBJ2-7, with a possible D match to TRBD1 (6 bases). CDR3 length equals 14 residues. The V end was cut by 5 bases, the J end by 2 bases, with 13 bases between. The V gene's germline CDR1 is MGHRA and CDR2 YSYEKL. The CDR3 is CASSDRDTTYEQYF. The CDR3 DNA follows: TGCGCCAGCAGCGACCGGGACACTACCTACGAGCAGTACTTC.

V usage is TRBV7-9 and J usage is TRBJ2-3, with D possibly matching TRBD2 (6 bases). Between the trimmed V and J ends, which lost 5 bases and 1 base, there was a span of 13 bases. The CDR3 has 15 residues. The germline V gene has CDR1 SEHNR and CDR2 FQNEAQ (reference sequence). CDR3 residues: CASSQRAGRTDTQYF. CDR3 in DNA: TGTGCCAGCAGCCAGAGGGCGGGGCGCACAGATACGCAGTATTTT.

The chain uses TRBV7-6 and TRBJ2-7, with 10 nucleotides matching TRBD1. Germline assignment: CDR1 SGHVS and CDR2 FNYEAQ. The CDR3 contains 16 residues. V lost 4 bases and J lost 5; bases outside the gene matches: 11. CDR3 loop: CASSSRQGAPVDEQYF. DNA for the CDR3: TGTGCCAGCAGCTCGAGACAGGGGGCGCCGGTAGACGAGCAGTACTTC.

The chain combines TRBV30 with TRBJ1-5, with a tentative D call TRBD1 (6 bases). The germline gives CDR1 GTSNPN, CDR2 SVGIG (reference sequence). The CDR3 is made up of 16 amino acids. V lost 0 bases, J lost 6 bases, and 18 bases lay in between. CDR3 loop: CAWSVPGSRGIQPQHF. CDR3 sequence (DNA): TGTGCCTGGAGTGTACCGGGGTCCAGGGGAATTCAGCCCCAGCATTTT.

The chain combines TRBV7-2 with TRBJ2-7, with 7 nucleotides matching TRBD2. CDR1 and CDR2 (germline): SGHTA, FQGNSA. J lost 6 bases, V lost 2 bases, and 4 bases had no gene match. There are 13 residues in the CDR3. CDR3 nucleotides: TGTGCCAGCAGCTTATCGGGGGGAGGCGAGCAGTACTTC. Translated: CASSLSGGGEQYF.

The chain recombines TRBV11-2 with TRBJ2-3; 7 nucleotides line up with TRBD2. V lost 1 base to trimming and J lost 1 base; unmatched junction nucleotides: 5. CDR3 length: 16 amino acids. Germline V lookup: CDR1 SGHAT, CDR2 FQNNGV. The CDR3 spells CASSLAGLGGTDTQYF. CDR3 nucleotide sequence: TGTGCCAGCAGCTTAGCCGGACTAGGGGGCACAGATACGCAGTATTTT.

This chain joins TRBV18 and TRBJ1-1, with TRBD1 identical over 10 bases. V gave up 3 bases and J gave up 5 bases; unmatched junction bases: 9. The germline CDR1 and CDR2 sequences are KGHSH and LQKENI. The CDR3 extends over 16 amino acids. The CDR3, as DNA: TGTGCCAGCTCACCCGGGACAGGGGATACGGAGACTGAAGCTTTCTTT. Translating it yields CASSPGTGDTETEAFF.

This clone was found once. V is TRBV28 and J is TRBJ2-1; 12 nucleotides line up with TRBD2. The germline CDR1 and CDR2 sequences are MDHEN and SYDVKM. V trimming: 10 bases; J trimming: 4 bases; junction bases outside the gene matches: 8. This CDR3 comprises 15 residues. CDR3 DNA sequence: TGTGCCACCCTGCTAGCGGGAGGGCCTTACAATGAGCAGTTCTTC. Its protein is CATLLAGGPYNEQFF.

This chain connects TRBV5-1 to TRBJ2-5, with D perhaps matching TRBD2 (6 bases). Trimming cost V 3 bases and J 4 bases, with 16 bases left between them. The CDR3 loop spans 15 amino acids. Germline V lookup: CDR1 SGHRS, CDR2 YFSETQ. The CDR3 loop reads CASSSFGPGGETQYF. The CDR3 DNA is TGCGCCAGCAGCTCCTTCGGACCCGGGGGAGAGACCCAGTACTTC.

The rearrangement links TRBV7-9 to TRBJ2-1, with a possible D match to TRBD2 (6 bases). The CDR3 has 14 amino acids. Between the trimmed V and J ends, which lost 3 bases and 5 bases, there was a span of 11 bases. The germline gives CDR1 SEHNR, CDR2 FQNEAQ (reference sequence). The CDR3 region is CASSFTSLNNEQFF. CDR3 coding DNA: TGTGCCAGCAGCTTCACTAGCTTGAACAATGAGCAGTTCTTC. Complete variable domain (other parts from reference TRBV7-9 and TRBJ2-1): DTGVSQNPRHKITKRGQNVTFRCDPISEHNRLYWYRQTLGQGPEFLTYFQNEAQLEKSRLLSDRFSAERPKGSFSTLEIQRTEQGDSAMYLCASSFTSLNNEQFFGPGTRLTVL.

CDR3 region: CASSLGSDNQPQHF. The DNA of the CDR3 is TGTGCCAGCAGCTTAGGGTCGGACAATCAGCCCCAGCATTTT. The V call is TRBV7-9, the J call TRBJ1-5; D is unresolved. V was pared by 1 base and J by 3 bases, with 7 bases between. The germline V gene has CDR1 SEHNR and CDR2 FQNEAQ (reference sequence). This CDR3 has 14 amino acids.

This clone was found once. The genes are TRBV18 and TRBJ1-1; D gene unclear. CDR3 length equals 14 residues. Germline loops: CDR1 KGHSH, CDR2 LQKENI. V dropped 3 bases and J dropped 3 bases, with 11 bases sitting between them. CDR3 residues: CASSPSRSYTEAFF. CDR3 sequence (DNA): TGTGCCAGCTCACCTAGCAGGTCCTACACTGAAGCTTTCTTT.

This clone was recorded once. The chain uses TRBV7-2 and TRBJ2-5, with TRBD2 identical over 15 bases. In germline, CDR1 is SGHTA, CDR2 FQGNSA. The CDR3 is 15 amino acids. The junction had 4 bases not matched to a gene; V was cut back by 7 bases and J by 4 bases. The chain's CDR3 is CASTGTSGRRETQYF. CDR3 nucleotide sequence: TGTGCCAGCACCGGGACTAGCGGGAGGAGAGAGACCCAGTACTTC.

The chain has TRBV4-2 and TRBJ2-5, with 12 bases aligning to TRBD2. This CDR3 is built from 15 residues. Germline CDR1 LGHNA, CDR2 YNFKEQ. V dropped 4 bases and J dropped 4; count of bases not matched to a gene: 4. This CDR3 reads CASSRPLAGGETQYF. The CDR3 DNA follows: TGTGCCAGCAGCCGCCCACTAGCGGGAGGAGAGACCCAGTACTTC.

CDR3 DNA: TGTGCCAGCAGCCCACACGGACTAGGCGGGAGCTCCTACGAGCAGTACTTC. The encoded protein is CASSPHGLGGSSYEQYF. The chain recombines TRBV7-2 with TRBJ2-7, with 7 positions matching TRBD2. Germline CDR1 SGHTA, CDR2 FQGNSA. The ends lost 5 bases at V and 0 bases at J; junction bases unmatched: 13. The CDR3 extends over 17 amino acids. The full variable domain, in which reference TRBV7-2 and TRBJ2-7 provide the parts outside the CDR3, is GAGVSQSPSNKVTEKGKDVELRCDPISGHTALYWYRQSLGQGLEFLIYFQGNSAPDKSGLPSDRFSAERTGGSVSTLTIQRTQQEDSAVYLCASSPHGLGGSSYEQYFGPGTRLTVT.

The chain employs TRBV28 and TRBJ2-1, with D tentatively TRBD2 (7 bases). V shed 4 bases and J shed 9 bases, with 28 bases lying between them. There are 18 residues in the CDR3. Germline assignment: CDR1 MDHEN and CDR2 SYDVKM. The CDR3 loop reads CASSSISPGRRGGGEQFF. DNA of the CDR3: TGTGCCAGCAGTTCCATTTCGCCGGGACGGAGGGGGGGAGGTGAGCAGTTCTTC.

The rearrangement links TRBV5-1 to TRBJ2-5; tentative D call: TRBD1 (6 bases). The CDR3 is made up of 14 amino acids. Germline V gene lookup returns CDR1 SGHRS and CDR2 YFSETQ. Trimming removed 2 bases at V and 5 bases at J, with 13 bases between. CDR3 residues: CASSFLGARETQYF. DNA of the CDR3: TGCGCCAGCAGCTTTTTGGGGGCCCGGGAGACCCAGTACTTC.

This sequence joins TRBV6-6 and TRBJ2-3; 9 nucleotides match TRBD2. The CDR3 contains 16 residues. The ends lost 11 bases at V and 0 bases at J; junction bases unmatched: 12. CDR1 is MNHNY, CDR2 SVGAGI, per germline (reference sequence). The CDR3 region is CAGRSGAGGSTDTQYF. CDR3 nucleotide sequence: TGTGCCGGAAGATCCGGAGCGGGAGGTAGCACAGATACGCAGTATTTT.

The rearrangement uses TRBV5-6 and TRBJ2-4; D might be TRBD1 (5 bases). CDR3 length: 17 residues. CDR1 and CDR2 (germline): SGHDT, YYEEEE. V lost 2 bases and J 2 bases, leaving 17 bases between the germline ends. The CDR3 is CASSFRPRQSPKNIQYF. CDR3 sequence (DNA): TGTGCCAGCAGCTTCCGACCCAGACAGTCCCCCAAAAACATTCAGTACTTC. Full variable domain (missing parts from reference TRBV5-6 and TRBJ2-4): DAGVTQSPTHLIKTRGQQVTLRCSPKSGHDTVSWYQQALGQGPQFIFQYYEEEERQRGNFPDRFSGHQFPNYSSELNVNALLLGDSALYLCASSFRPRQSPKNIQYFGAGTRLSVL.

The chain employs TRBV9 and TRBJ1-3, with a possible D match to TRBD1 (5 bases). V shed 0 bases and J shed 4 bases, with 14 bases lying between them. CDR1 and CDR2 from the germline V gene are SGDLS and YYNGEE. The CDR3 sequence is 16 residues long. Here the CDR3 reads CASSVDDRPLGNTIYF. CDR3 nucleotides: TGTGCCAGCAGCGTAGATGACAGACCCCTCGGAAACACCATATATTTT. Complete variable domain (other parts from reference TRBV9 and TRBJ1-3): DSGVTQTPKHLITATGQRVTLRCSPRSGDLSVYWYQQSLDQGLQFLIQYYNGEERAKGNILERFSAQQFPDLHSELNLSSLELGDSALYFCASSVDDRPLGNTIYFGEGSWLTVV.

In DNA form, the CDR3 reads TGTGCCAGCAGTTACACAGGTATGGATTACGAGCAGTACTTC. It translates to CASSYTGMDYEQYF. The rearrangement links TRBV6-5 to TRBJ2-7; maybe TRBD1 (5 bases). The CDR3 totals 14 residues. The V gene lost 2 bases and the J gene lost 4 bases, with 12 bases spanning the gap. Germline CDR1 and CDR2: MNHEY and SVGAGI.

V and J are TRBV7-9 and TRBJ2-3, with D perhaps TRBD1 (6 bases). Germline V gene data show CDR1 as SEHNR and CDR2 as FQNEAQ (reference sequence). CDR3 length: 15 amino acids. The germline V and J ends were trimmed by 7 bases and 3 bases, with 17 bases remaining between them. The CDR3 DNA reads as TGTGCCAGCACCAGGGCCCCTACAGGGACAGATACGCAGTATTTT. The encoded protein is CASTRAPTGTDTQYF.

The gene calls are TRBV5-1 and TRBJ2-1; TRBD2 matches 16 bases. Trimming took 4 bases from V and 7 from J; bases not matched to a gene: 8. CDR1 is SGHRS and CDR2 is YFSETQ in the germline V gene. The CDR3 covers 17 residues. CDR3 bases: TGCGCCAGCAGCCCAACCTCGGGACTAGCGGGGGGGAATGAGCAGTTCTTC. This sequence encodes CASSPTSGLAGGNEQFF.

A few counts support this clone. The rearrangement links TRBV28 to TRBJ2-1; 7 bases are a match to TRBD2. J gave up 1 base and V 4 bases, and 4 bases lay outside the gene matches. Germline V lookup: CDR1 MDHEN, CDR2 SYDVKM. The CDR3 sequence is 15 residues long. In nucleotides, the CDR3 is TGTGCCAGCAGTTCCAGCGGGAAATCCTACAATGAGCAGTTCTTC. Translation gives CASSSSGKSYNEQFF.

CDR3 nucleotides: TGTGCCAGCAGCCCAGGGGCCGTAGCCAAAAACATTCAGTACTTC. It specifies CASSPGAVAKNIQYF. The chain joins TRBV9 to TRBJ2-4; D perhaps matches TRBD1 (6 bases). The CDR3 length is 15 residues. The V gene lost 4 bases and the J gene lost 0 bases, with 11 bases spanning the gap. CDR1 and CDR2 from the germline V gene are SGDLS and YYNGEE. The variable domain in full, with the rest retrieved from reference TRBV9 and TRBJ2-4, is DSGVTQTPKHLITATGQRVTLRCSPRSGDLSVYWYQQSLDQGLQFLIQYYNGEERAKGNILERFSAQQFPDLHSELNLSSLELGDSALYFCASSPGAVAKNIQYFGAGTRLSVL.

J is TRBJ2-2 and V is TRBV5-1; D might be TRBD2 (5 bases). There are 15 residues in the CDR3. V lost 5 bases and J lost 0, with 11 bases in between. Germline loops: CDR1 SGHRS, CDR2 YFSETQ. CDR3 sequence reads: CASSRGISNTGELFF. Written as DNA, the CDR3 is TGCGCCAGCAGTCGAGGGATTTCGAACACCGGGGAGCTGTTTTTT.

This chain links TRBV18 with TRBJ1-1, with 10 bases matching TRBD1. V lost 3 bases, J lost 0 bases, and 4 bases stayed unmatched. Germline CDR1 KGHSH, CDR2 LQKENI. This CDR3 region has 16 residues. The CDR3 nucleotides read TGTGCCAGCTCACCGGACAGGGGGTCTCTGAACACTGAAGCTTTCTTT. This translates into CASSPDRGSLNTEAFF.

The sample holds one count of this clone. The chain recombines TRBV7-8 with TRBJ1-3; the D is unclear. The CDR3 is made up of 18 amino acids. CDR1 is SGHVS, CDR2 FQNEAQ, per germline. V gave up 0 bases and J gave up 0 bases, with 15 bases separating them. The CDR3 DNA reads TGTGCCAGCAGCTTAGCAGACGACTCCTTTTACTCTGGAAACACCATATATTTT. It specifies CASSLADDSFYSGNTIYF.